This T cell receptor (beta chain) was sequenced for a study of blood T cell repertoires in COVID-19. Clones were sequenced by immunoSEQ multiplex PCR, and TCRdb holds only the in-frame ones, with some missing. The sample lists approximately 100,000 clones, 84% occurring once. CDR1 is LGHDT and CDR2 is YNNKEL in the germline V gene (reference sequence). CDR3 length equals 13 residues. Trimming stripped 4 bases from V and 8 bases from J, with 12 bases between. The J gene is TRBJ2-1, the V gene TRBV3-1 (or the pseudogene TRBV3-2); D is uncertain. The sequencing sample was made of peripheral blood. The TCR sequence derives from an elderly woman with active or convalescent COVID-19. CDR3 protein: CASSLDLSDEQFF. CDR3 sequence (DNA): TGTGCCAGCAGCCTAGATTTGTCCGATGAGCAGTTCTTC.